The TCR beta chain under discussion was sequenced for a study of blood T cell repertoires in COVID-19. Looking at the study overall: Specimens from acute and convalescent COVID-19 originated in the United States, Italy and Spain. The cDNA or gDNA used as material had been derived from T cells, B-cell-depleted T cells, or PBMCs.

This clone was observed a single time. Here immunoSEQ multiplex PCR was the method, and the copy in TCRdb shows in-frame clones only, minus some. This table holds nearly 11,000 clones, 70% to 90% found once. The CDR3 loop spans 17 amino acids. Trimming stripped 6 bases from V and 1 base from J, with 18 bases between. Looked up from germline, CDR1 is SNHLY and CDR2 is FYNNEI. This TCR derives from a man over 45 with active COVID-19. This chain uses TRBV2 with TRBJ2-2; perhaps TRBD1 as D (6 bases). Source material: peripheral blood. Here the CDR3 reads CASSHSTRTVNTGELFF. The CDR3, as DNA: TGTGCCAGCAGCCACTCCACCCGGACAGTGAACACCGGGGAGCTGTTTTTT.